This T cell receptor beta chain derives from a study of molecular identifiers for immune sequencing clone quantification. The study, taken as a whole, reports: The share of molecules held by clones above 20 RNA copies was over 99% in effector cells and under 1% in naive cells.

TCRdb analysed the PCR reads with MiXCR anew, one entry per CDR3 protein. The sample consists of roughly 630,000 distinct CDR3 sequences, roughly 23% of them appearing once. Between roughly 19,000 and 1,100,000 sorted cells, with 10%, 30% or 50% RNA, yielded naive CD8 libraries. In regard to this clonotype: Antigen unknown.

Sequenced sample: naive CD8+ T cells from blood, with Jurkat cell RNA spiked in. Regarding subset: FACS-sorted CD8+CD4-CCR7+CD45RA+ naive T cells. This TCR came from a human donor in good health. Some libraries in this study had Jurkat cell RNA spiked in.

The CDR3 DNA sequence: TGTGCCAGCAGCCATAGCGGGAGCGTTGAGACCCAGTACTTC. Translating it yields CASSHSGSVETQYF. The V and J genes are TRBV7-9 and TRBJ2-5, with TRBD2 matching over 9 bases. V lost 5 bases, J lost 5 bases, and 6 bases stayed unmatched. Per the germline V gene, CDR1 is SEHNR and CDR2 is FQNEAQ (reference sequence). This CDR3 is built from 14 residues.